This entry is about one T cell receptor (beta chain). The record originates from a study of blood T cell repertoires in COVID-19. Turning to the study itself: The United States, Italy and Spain supplied acute and convalescent COVID-19 samples. PBMCs, B-cell-depleted T cells, or T cells provided the cDNA or gDNA that made up the material.

The authors' processing: Estimates of nucleated cell counts were drawn from the amplification of reference gene primers. The assay was immunoSEQ multiplex PCR, and TCRdb's table has in-frame clones only and misses some. V, J and clone size are taken as reported in that table, and D and trimming were inferred from the DNA itself. The table lists more than 95,000 clones, roughly 91% of them singletons. The germline CDR1 and CDR2 sequences are SGHVS and FNYEAQ. There are 15 residues in the CDR3. The V segment lost 5 bases and the J segment 5 bases; nucleotides outside the gene matches: 7. The chain joins TRBV7-6 to TRBJ2-2, with 8 bases identical to TRBD1. Sequencing used peripheral blood. This receptor was taken from a human donor in a cohort sampled during active COVID-19. As DNA, the CDR3 is TGTGCCAGCAGCCCCAGGGGGCAAGGGACCGGGGAGCTGTTTTTT. It translates to CASSPRGQGTGELFF.